The clone carrying this TCR beta chain was seen only a few times. Its antigen is still unknown. This sample includes further DNA sequences coding for the same CDR3. The CDR3 has 11 amino acids. The germline V gene has CDR1 SEHNR and CDR2 FQNEAQ (reference sequence). The V gene lost 5 bases and the J gene lost 5 bases, with 5 bases spanning the gap. One heparinised draw, averaging roughly 100 mL, was taken per donor. cDNA synthesis used the whole RNA isolate, giving expressed TCRB sequences. There were several million reads on average in the naive, central memory and regulatory T cell samples. The assay was immunoSEQ multiplex PCR, and TCRdb's table has in-frame clones only and misses some. The table includes about 450,000 clones, about an eighth detected once. This entry is derived from a study of beta chain features in type 1 diabetes. General study findings and limits: Since sequencing was performed on cDNA, cells with high TCR expression could be over-represented.

The chain employs TRBV7-9 and TRBJ2-3; no clear D gene. Sequenced sample: naive CD4+ T cells from blood. The sequence came from a young woman in good health. The DNA for the CDR3 is TGTGCCAGCAGCCCACGAGATACGCAGTATTTT. It specifies CASSPRDTQYF.